The present entry profiles one TCR beta chain with its context. Its antigen has not been determined. No clone much larger than this one lies a single base away; base qualities are absent. The 40 or so donors, aged roughly 6 to 95 years, were systemically healthy Caucasian individuals from Russia. Each donor gave 9 to 10 milliliters of peripheral blood, collected into EDTA-treated Vacutainer tubes. Ficoll-Paque density-gradient centrifugation was used to isolate PBMCs, with at least 6.5 million per sample. Total RNA was extracted from PBMCs with Trizol reagent, with at least 6 micrograms obtained per sample. For every donor, flow cytometry on a PBMC aliquot measured the percentage of naive CD45RAhigh/CD27high T cells. This sample is part of a study of blood T cells in healthy people across ages (dated by TCRdb to between 2015 and 2017). For context, the study as a whole: In model experiments, roughly one uniquely barcoded TCR beta cDNA molecule per two T cells was captured by template switching. Two additional independent replicas of 1 million unique cDNA reads from the same blood draw were analyzed for two donors (one aged 18 to 30 and one aged 80 or older). To avoid experimental bias, donors of different ages were distributed randomly across sequencing lanes. The study measured age-related changes in TCR beta repertoire diversity using deep sequencing normalized with unique cDNA molecular identifiers. The donors were split into four age groups: young (average 16 years), middle-aged (roughly 40), aged (around 67) and long-lived (approximately 80).

Its CDR3 holds 16 amino acids, cysteine through phenylalanine. Only the CDR3 DNA stays, 48 bases, in frame from base 1. The germline V and J ends show losses of 3 bases and 2 bases respectively, and no gene match explains 5 bases of the junction. CDR1 and CDR2 were assigned from the germline V gene (reference sequence) as LGHDT and YNNKEL. General study outcomes and caveats: Because the CMV infection status of the donors was unknown, age-related changes in expanded clonotypes may potentially have been confounded. Observed TCR beta diversity per million T cells fell roughly linearly with age, and a significant reduction was already apparent by age around 39. Compared with the aged group, the long-lived group had more naive CD4+ T cells, fewer expanded clones and increased TCR diversity, suggesting age selection. Bulk unsorted PBMC profiling prevented conclusive comparison of naive and antigen-experienced compartments. Estimates of total diversity based on one million sequenced T cells were considered lower bounds and underestimates. A strong correlation was found between observed TCR beta diversity and the percentage of naive T cells measured by flow cytometry.

Receptor amplification or capture employed 5' RACE. The listed sequencing device is Illumina HiSeq 2500. A second 7 to 11 cycle PCR used a sample-barcoded 5' primer and a J-beta primer mix. A unique molecular identifier was introduced onto each TCR beta cDNA molecule by a template-switch 5' adaptor carrying 12 random nucleotides. Each sample yielded at least 2.5 million CDR3-containing paired-end reads. First-strand cDNA synthesis was performed from all RNA using the Mint cDNA synthesis kit, with priming by a TRBC-specific oligonucleotide. Following uracil-DNA glycosylase treatment, all cDNA underwent a first 18-cycle PCR with the universal primers M1SS and BC2_uni_R. The authors' analysis ran thus. Each sample was normalized by randomly selecting 1 million high-quality reads, each carrying a distinct molecular identifier. Reads with shared molecular identifiers were discarded instead of being binned into consensus sequences. MiTCR, with a Q25 quality threshold and the strictest error-elimination algorithm, was used for CDR3 identification, clonotype clustering and error correction. A nonparametric unseen species model with Euler transformation was used to estimate a lower bound on total TCR beta diversity. TCRdb's own reprocessing of the public reads used fastp at Q25 and MiXCR and kept productive beta chains. Merged by CDR3 protein, the rows form single entries marked with the most common genes and DNA. The V and J calls and clone size come from TCRdb's table, not from the authors' own analysis. The sample table holds fewer than 1,000,000 distinct CDR3 sequences, of which around half were seen once. The ten largest clones add up to 15% to 20% of the sample.

The sample comprised blood. The origin of this receptor is a man older than 75 in good health. This sequence uses TRBV3-1 and TRBJ2-2, with 8 bases in between that match TRBD1. The CDR3 reads as follows: CASSHSGGGNTGELFF. The bases read TGTGCCAGCAGCCATTCAGGGGGCGGTAACACCGGGGAGCTGTTTTTT.